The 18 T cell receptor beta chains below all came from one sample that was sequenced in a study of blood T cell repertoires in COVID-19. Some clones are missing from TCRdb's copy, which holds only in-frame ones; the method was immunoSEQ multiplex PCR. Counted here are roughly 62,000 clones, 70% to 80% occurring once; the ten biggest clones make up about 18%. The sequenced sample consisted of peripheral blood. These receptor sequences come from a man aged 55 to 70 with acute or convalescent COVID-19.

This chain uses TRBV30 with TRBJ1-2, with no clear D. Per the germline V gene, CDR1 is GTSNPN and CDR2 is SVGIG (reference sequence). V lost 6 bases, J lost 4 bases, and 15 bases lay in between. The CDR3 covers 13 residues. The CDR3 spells CACGPAGFYGYTF. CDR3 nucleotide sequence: TGTGCCTGTGGGCCGGCAGGTTTCTATGGCTACACCTTC.

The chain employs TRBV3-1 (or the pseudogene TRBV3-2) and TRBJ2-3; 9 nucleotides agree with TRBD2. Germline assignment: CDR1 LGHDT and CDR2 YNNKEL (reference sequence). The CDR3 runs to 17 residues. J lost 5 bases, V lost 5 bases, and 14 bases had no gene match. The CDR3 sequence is CASSSRSAGGMGDTQYF. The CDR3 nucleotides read TGTGCCAGCAGCTCTCGGTCAGCGGGAGGCATGGGAGATACGCAGTATTTT.

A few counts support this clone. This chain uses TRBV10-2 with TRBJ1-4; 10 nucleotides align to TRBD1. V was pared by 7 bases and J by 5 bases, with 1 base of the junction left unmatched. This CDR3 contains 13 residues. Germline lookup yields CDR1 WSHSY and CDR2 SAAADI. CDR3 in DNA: TGCGCCAGCAAGGGACAGGGGAATGAAAAACTGTTTTTT. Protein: CASKGQGNEKLFF.

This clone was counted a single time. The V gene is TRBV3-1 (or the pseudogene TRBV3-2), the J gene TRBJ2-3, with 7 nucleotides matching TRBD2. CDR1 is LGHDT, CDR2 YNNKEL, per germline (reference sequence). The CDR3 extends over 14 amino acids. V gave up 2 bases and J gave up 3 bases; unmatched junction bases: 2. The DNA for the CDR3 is TGTGCCAGCAGCCAACTAGCGGAAACAGATACGCAGTATTTT. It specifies CASSQLAETDTQYF.

CDR3 sequence (DNA): TGTGCCAGCAGCTTTGGGGCGGGAAATACCTACAATGAGCAGTTCTTC. Translated, it gives CASSFGAGNTYNEQFF. V is TRBV7-9 and J is TRBJ2-1; D may be TRBD2 (6 bases). Trimming stripped 3 bases from V and 2 bases from J, with 14 bases between. This CDR3 comprises 16 residues. Germline V gene sequence: CDR1 SEHNR, CDR2 FQNEAQ (reference sequence).

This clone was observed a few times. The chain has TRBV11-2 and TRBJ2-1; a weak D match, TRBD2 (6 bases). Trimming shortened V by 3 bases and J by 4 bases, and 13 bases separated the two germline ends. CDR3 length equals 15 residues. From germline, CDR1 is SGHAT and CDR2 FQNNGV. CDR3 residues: CASSLEGPLYNEQFF. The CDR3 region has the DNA TGTGCCAGCAGCTTGGAGGGGCCCCTTTACAATGAGCAGTTCTTC.

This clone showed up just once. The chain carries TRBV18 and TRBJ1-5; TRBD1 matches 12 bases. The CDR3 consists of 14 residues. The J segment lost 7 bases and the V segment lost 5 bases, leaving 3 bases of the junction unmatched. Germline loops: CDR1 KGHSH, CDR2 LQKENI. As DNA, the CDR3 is TGTGCCAGCTCAGGGACAGGGGGCAGGCAGCCCCAGCATTTT. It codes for CASSGTGGRQPQHF.

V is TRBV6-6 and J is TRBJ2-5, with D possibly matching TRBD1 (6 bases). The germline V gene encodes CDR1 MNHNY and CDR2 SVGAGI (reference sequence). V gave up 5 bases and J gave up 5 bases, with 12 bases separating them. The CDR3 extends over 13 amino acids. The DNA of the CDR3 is TGTGCCAGCAGTAAACAGGGTTTGGAGACCCAGTACTTC. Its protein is CASSKQGLETQYF.

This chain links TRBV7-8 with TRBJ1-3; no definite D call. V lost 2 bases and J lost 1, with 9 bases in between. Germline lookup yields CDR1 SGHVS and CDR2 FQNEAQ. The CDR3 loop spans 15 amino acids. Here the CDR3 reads CASSLLRTSGNTIYF. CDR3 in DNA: TGTGCCAGCAGCTTATTGCGCACGTCTGGAAACACCATATATTTT. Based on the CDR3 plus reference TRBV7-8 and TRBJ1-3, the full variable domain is GAGVSQSPRYKVAKRGQDVALRCDPISGHVSLFWYQQALGQGPEFLTYFQNEAQLDKSGLPSDRFFAERPEGSVSTLKIQRTQQEDSAVYLCASSLLRTSGNTIYFGEGSWLTVV.

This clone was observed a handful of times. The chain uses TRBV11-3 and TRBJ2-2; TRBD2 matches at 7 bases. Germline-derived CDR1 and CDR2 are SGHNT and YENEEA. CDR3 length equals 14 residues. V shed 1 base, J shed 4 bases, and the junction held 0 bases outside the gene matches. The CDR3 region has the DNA TGTGCCAGCAGCTTAGCGGGAGGCACCGGGGAGCTGTTTTTT. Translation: CASSLAGGTGELFF.

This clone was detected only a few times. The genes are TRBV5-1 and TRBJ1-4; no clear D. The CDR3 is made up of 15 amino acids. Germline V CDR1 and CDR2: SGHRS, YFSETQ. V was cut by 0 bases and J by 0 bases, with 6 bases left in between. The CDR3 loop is CASSLDKATNEKLFF. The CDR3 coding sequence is TGCGCCAGCAGCTTGGACAAAGCAACTAATGAAAAACTGTTTTTT.

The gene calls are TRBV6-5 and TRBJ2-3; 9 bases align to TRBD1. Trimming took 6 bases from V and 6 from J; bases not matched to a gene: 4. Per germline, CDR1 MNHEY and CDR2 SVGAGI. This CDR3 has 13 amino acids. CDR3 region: CASSRQGVDTQYF. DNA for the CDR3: TGTGCCAGCAGCCGACAGGGGGTTGATACGCAGTATTTT.

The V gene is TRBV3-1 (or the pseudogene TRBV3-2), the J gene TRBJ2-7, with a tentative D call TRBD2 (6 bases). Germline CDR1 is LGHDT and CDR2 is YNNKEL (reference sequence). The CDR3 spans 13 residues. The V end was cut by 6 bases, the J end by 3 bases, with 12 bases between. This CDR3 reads CASRRGVNYEQYF. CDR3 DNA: TGTGCCAGCAGGCGGGGAGTAAACTACGAGCAGTACTTC.

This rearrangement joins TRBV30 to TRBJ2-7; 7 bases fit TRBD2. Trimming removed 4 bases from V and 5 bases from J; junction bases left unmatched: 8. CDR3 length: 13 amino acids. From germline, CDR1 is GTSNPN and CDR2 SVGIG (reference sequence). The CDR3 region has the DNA TGTGCCTGGACTAAAAGCGGGGCCGACGAGCAGTACTTC. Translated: CAWTKSGADEQYF.

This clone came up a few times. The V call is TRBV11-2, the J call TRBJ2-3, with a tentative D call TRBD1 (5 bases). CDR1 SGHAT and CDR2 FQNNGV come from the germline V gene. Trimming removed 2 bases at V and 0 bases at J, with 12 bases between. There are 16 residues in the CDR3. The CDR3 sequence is CASSLRGHFSTDTQYF. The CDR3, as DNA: TGTGCCAGCAGCTTAAGGGGTCACTTTAGCACAGATACGCAGTATTTT.

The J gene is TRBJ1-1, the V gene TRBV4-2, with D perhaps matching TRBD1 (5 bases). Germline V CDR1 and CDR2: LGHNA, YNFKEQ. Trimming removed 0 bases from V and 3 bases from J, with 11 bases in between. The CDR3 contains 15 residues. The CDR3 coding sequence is TGTGCCAGCAGCCAAGATTCCTGGGGGGACACTGAAGCTTTCTTT. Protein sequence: CASSQDSWGDTEAFF.

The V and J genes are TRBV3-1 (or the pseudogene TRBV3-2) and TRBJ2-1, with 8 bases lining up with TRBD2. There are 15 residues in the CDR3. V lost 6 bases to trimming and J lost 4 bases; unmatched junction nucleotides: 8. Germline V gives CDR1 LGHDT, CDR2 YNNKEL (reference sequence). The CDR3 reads CASSRTSQPYNEQFF. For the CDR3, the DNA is TGTGCCAGCAGTCGGACTAGCCAACCTTACAATGAGCAGTTCTTC.

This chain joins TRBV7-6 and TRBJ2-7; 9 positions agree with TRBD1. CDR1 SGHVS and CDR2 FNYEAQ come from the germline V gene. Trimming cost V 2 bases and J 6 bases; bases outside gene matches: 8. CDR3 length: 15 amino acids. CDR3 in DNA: TGTGCCAGCAGCTTAAGATCCGGGACAGGGAGCGAGCAGTACTTC. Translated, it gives CASSLRSGTGSEQYF.